This T cell receptor (beta chain) came from a study of monozygotic twins with inflammatory bowel disease. Regarding the study as a whole: There was no support for any single strong signal or clonotype associated with IBD. Fewer clonotypes were shared with others by IBD patients than by healthy twins, especially with disease activity.

The CDR3 covers 16 residues. In germline, CDR1 is SGHTA, CDR2 FQGNSA. Blood samples measuring roughly 2.3 ml were taken per donor. Notes on this clonotype: What it binds is unknown.

Both the TCRalpha cDNA and the TCRbeta cDNA were taken through two nested PCRs, lasting approximately 16 and 9 cycles. TCRdb re-called the 5' RACE reads and catalogs CDR3 proteins one per entry, DNA excluded. Its listing shows about 210,000 distinct CDR3 sequences. This clonotype was sampled from a human donor with ulcerative colitis or Crohn's disease, or a healthy co-twin of an affected twin (not recorded which). Sequencing input: blood. This sequence joins TRBV7-2 and TRBJ1-4; TCRdb designates TRBD1, a call that cannot be tested without DNA. CDR3 sequence reads: CASSLVGGTGGEKLFF. Using reference TRBV7-2 and TRBJ1-4 for the parts outside the CDR3, the full variable domain is GAGVSQSPSNKVTEKGKDVELRCDPISGHTALYWYRQSLGQGLEFLIYFQGNSAPDKSGLPSDRFSAERTGGSVSTLTIQRTQQEDSAVYLCASSLVGGTGGEKLFFGSGTQLSVL.